Sequencing of this T cell receptor (beta chain) was carried out in a study of OX40 agonist ivuxolimab in advanced cancers. Study-level information: Ivuxolimab, an agonistic anti-OX40 (CD134) antibody, was given to patients. The group had a mean age of around 60 years, ranged from roughly 20 to 79, and was 75% to 85% male.

Regarding the study as a whole: At 0.1 to 3.0 mg/kg, clonal expansion of CD4+ and CD8+ blood T cells had occurred by week 6.

As concerns this clone: As yet, its antigen is unknown.

Data came from immunoSEQ multiplex PCR; TCRdb stores just in-frame clones and leaves some out. The sample comprises about 150,000 clones, 85% to 95% of which are singletons, and roughly 1% rests with the top ten. People who had autoimmune disease history or systemic immunosuppression were excluded. The source material was CD4+ or CD8+ T cells sorted from blood, sampled in a trial of the OX40 agonist ivuxolimab. The source is an adult with an advanced solid tumor such as melanoma, head and neck, liver or kidney cancer.

CDR3 loop: CASSQETGLGGELFF. The CDR3, as DNA: TGTGCCAGCAGCCAAGAGACAGGGTTGGGCGGGGAGCTGTTTTTT. The rearrangement uses TRBV5-8 and TRBJ2-2; TRBD1 matches at 7 bases. CDR3 size: 15 residues. The germline V gene encodes CDR1 SGHTS and CDR2 YDEGEE. J gave up 7 bases and V 4 bases, and 10 bases lay outside the gene matches. The full variable domain, completed using reference TRBV5-8 and TRBJ2-2, is EAGVTQSPTHLIKTRGQQATLRCSPISGHTSVYWYQQALGLGLQFLLWYDEGEERNRGNFPPRFSGRQFPNYSSELNVNALELEDSALYLCASSQETGLGGELFFGEGSRLTVL.